The sequence of this T cell receptor (beta chain) was determined in a study of T cell changes during pregnancy in multiple sclerosis. Germline V CDR1 and CDR2: SGHTA, FQGTGA. Trimming shortened V by 5 bases and J by 3 bases, and 15 bases separated the two germline ends. The CDR3 runs 15 residues. Clones were sequenced by immunoSEQ multiplex PCR, and TCRdb holds only the in-frame ones, with some missing. The data contain tens of thousands of clones, around 90% of them singletons. This material consisted of CD4+ T cells from peripheral blood mononuclear cells, taken in the second trimester of pregnancy. This chain uses TRBV7-3 with TRBJ2-3, with D possibly TRBD1 on 5 matching bases. This TCR was sampled from a female donor with multiple sclerosis, enrolled in a pregnancy study. The CDR3 coding sequence is TGTGCCAGCAGCAGGGCACTTGGGGCTACAGATACGCAGTATTTT. Translation gives CASSRALGATDTQYF.